This is a list of T cell receptor beta chains from one sample in a study of blood T cell repertoires in COVID-19. The method was immunoSEQ multiplex PCR; TCRdb's version includes in-frame clones alone and lacks a portion of them. Of about 120,000 clones in the sample, nearly 90% were seen once. Sequencing used peripheral blood. The receptors here all came from a woman in her sixties or seventies who had recovered from COVID-19. Each CDR3 is given with its conserved first and last residue. D genes are given only for firm matches. Some rows have no size entry. The others give once, few or many, or a class for an expanded clone.

V gene,J gene,clone size,D gene,CDR3 DNA,CDR3 protein
TRBV9,TRBJ2-2,NA,NA,TGTGCCAGCAGCGCGCGACAGTACACCGGGGAGCTGTTTTTT,CASSARQYTGELFF
TRBV5-4,TRBJ2-7,NA,TRBD2,TGTGCCAGCAGCCCACGGGGGGGCCTCTACGAGCAGTACTTC,CASSPRGGLYEQYF
TRBV10-3,TRBJ2-1,NA,NA,TGTGCCATCAGGACGAACGACGCTATAGCGGAGGGGAACAATGAGCAGTTCTTC,CAIRTNDAIAEGNNEQFF
TRBV5-6,TRBJ1-1,NA,NA,TGTGCCAGCAGCTTGGCGGGGATGGGCACTGAAGCTTTCTTT,CASSLAGMGTEAFF
TRBV10-3,TRBJ2-1,NA,TRBD2,TGTGCCATCAACAACGGGGGGGACGATGAGCAGTTCTTC,CAINNGGDDEQFF
TRBV5-8,TRBJ2-3,NA,TRBD2,TGTGCCAGCAGCTTCGTGACTAGCGGGAGAGGCACAGATACGCAGTATTTT,CASSFVTSGRGTDTQYF
TRBV28,TRBJ1-6,few,TRBD1,TGTGCCAGCAGTCCCGGGACAGGGGTTAATTCACCCCTCCACTTT,CASSPGTGVNSPLHF
TRBV18,TRBJ2-1,NA,NA,TGTGCCAGCTCCACACGCGGCGATAATGAGCAGTTCTTC,CASSTRGDNEQFF
TRBV11-3,TRBJ1-1,NA,NA,TGCCCACCCCTTAGGAGGCGGTCTATGAACACTGAAGCTTTCTTT,CPPLRRRSMNTEAFF
TRBV2,TRBJ2-2,NA,TRBD2,TGTGCCAGCAGTCTAGCGGGCACGAACACCGGGGAGCTGTTTTTT,CASSLAGTNTGELFF
TRBV7-8,TRBJ2-5,NA,NA,TGTGCCAGCAGTTGGCAGGCCCTAGGGGGCCAGTACTTC,CASSWQALGGQYF
TRBV7-8,TRBJ1-4,NA,NA,TGTGCCAGCAGCCTAAGAAGGGGCATGATCAATGAAAAACTGTTTTTT,CASSLRRGMINEKLFF
TRBV9,TRBJ1-2,NA,NA,TGTGCCAGCAGCGTAGTATCCAACTATGGCTACACCTTC,CASSVVSNYGYTF
TRBV28,TRBJ2-7,NA,TRBD2,TGTGCCAGCAGTGTTGTTCGCGGGAGGGTCTACGAGCAGTACTTC,CASSVVRGRVYEQYF
TRBV5-6,TRBJ2-3,once,NA,TGTGCCAGCAGCTTGGCGTCTACAGATACGCAGTATTTT,CASSLASTDTQYF
TRBV5-3,TRBJ2-1,NA,NA,TGTGCCAGAAGCCGCACAGGGAGATCGATGAATGAGCAGTTCTTC,CARSRTGRSMNEQFF
TRBV7-3,TRBJ1-6,NA,NA,TGTGCCAGCAGCTTAACCCCTACAGGGCCGGGGGGCTCACCCCTCCACTTT,CASSLTPTGPGGSPLHF
TRBV29-1,TRBJ1-5,NA,NA,TGCAGCGTTGGGGGACTTCCTTATAGCAATCAGCCCCAGCATTTT,CSVGGLPYSNQPQHF
TRBV9,TRBJ1-2,NA,NA,TGTGCCAGCAGCGTCGCAGGGAGGTCAAACTATGGCTACACCTTC,CASSVAGRSNYGYTF
TRBV5-1,TRBJ1-6,NA,NA,TGCGCCAGCAGCTTGAAGCTCGATTCACCCCTCCACTTT,CASSLKLDSPLHF
TRBV9,TRBJ2-3,NA,TRBD2,TGTGCCAGCAGCGTACCGGGACTAGCGGGATCCACAGATACGCAGTATTTT,CASSVPGLAGSTDTQYF
TRBV4-1,TRBJ1-5,NA,NA,TGCGCCAGCAGCCAAGATTCGCGGGGGGGCCTCTATAGCAATCAGCCCCAGCATTTT,CASSQDSRGGLYSNQPQHF
TRBV19,TRBJ2-7,NA,TRBD2,TGTGCCAGTACGCCAGACCCGGGACTAGGGACCTACGAGCAGTACTTC,CASTPDPGLGTYEQYF
TRBV7-3,TRBJ2-1,NA,NA,TGTGCCAGCAGCCCCCAGCAGGGGCATGAGCAGTTCTTC,CASSPQQGHEQFF
TRBV6-5,TRBJ1-5,NA,NA,TGTGCCAGCGGGCAGTTATATCAGCCCCAGCATTTT,CASGQLYQPQHF
TRBV6-2/TRBV6-3,TRBJ1-5,NA,TRBD1,TGTGCCAGCAGTTACCGCGGGACAGGGGTTTTCAATCAGCCCCAGCATTTT,CASSYRGTGVFNQPQHF
TRBV9,TRBJ1-3,NA,TRBD1,TGTGCCAGCAGCCCATGGACAGGAGGTCGAAACACCATATATTTT,CASSPWTGGRNTIYF
TRBV15,TRBJ2-5,NA,TRBD1,TGTGCCACCAGCAGACCGACAGGGTGGTCCGAGACCCAGTACTTC,CATSRPTGWSETQYF
TRBV4-3,TRBJ1-2,NA,NA,TGCGCCAGCAGCCAAGAGGTGGTCGGTTCTCTTTTCTTC,CASSQEVVGSLFF
TRBV18,TRBJ2-1,NA,NA,TGTGCCAGCTCACCAAAGAGACTGGACAATGAGCAGTTCTTC,CASSPKRLDNEQFF
TRBV30,TRBJ2-3,NA,NA,TGTGCCGCCGAGGGGGGGCTGGGAGATACGCAGTATTTT,CAAEGGLGDTQYF
TRBV11-2,TRBJ2-1,few,TRBD2,TGTGCCAGCAGCTTAGTTTTGTCGGGGGGAGGGAATGAGCAGTTCTTC,CASSLVLSGGGNEQFF
TRBV24-1,TRBJ2-1,few,NA,TGTGCCACCAGTGATTTGCGGCCAGGGGCCTACAATGAGCAGTTCTTC,CATSDLRPGAYNEQFF
TRBV5-8,TRBJ2-3,few,TRBD1,TGTGCCAGCAGCCGGAGGACAGGGGCCACAGATACGCAGTATTTT,CASSRRTGATDTQYF
TRBV28,TRBJ2-1,NA,TRBD2,TGTGCCAGCAGGGGGACTAGCGGGAGGGCCCACTACAATGAGCAGTTCTTC,CASRGTSGRAHYNEQFF
TRBV15,TRBJ2-2,NA,TRBD1,TGTGCCACCAGCAGAAAACCAGGGGGCGCGAACACCGGGGAGCTGTTTTTT,CATSRKPGGANTGELFF
TRBV3-1/TRBV3-2,TRBJ1-2,NA,NA,TGTGCCAGCAGCTCCGGGACTGATCCGTGGGGCTACACCTTC,CASSSGTDPWGYTF
TRBV5-1,TRBJ2-1,NA,NA,TGCGCCAGCAGCTTGGGGAGGGATGAGCAGTTCTTC,CASSLGRDEQFF
TRBV6-5,TRBJ2-7,NA,NA,TGTGCCAGCAGTTACACCCCCCTGGCGGCAAACTACGAGCAGTACTTC,CASSYTPLAANYEQYF
TRBV28,TRBJ1-5,NA,NA,TGTGCCACAGGGGCCCCGCCCCAGCATTTT,CATGAPPQHF
TRBV15,TRBJ2-1,NA,TRBD2,TGTGCCACCAGCAGAAGTCCTCTAGCGGGCCCCTACAATGAGCAGTTCTTC,CATSRSPLAGPYNEQFF
TRBV11-3,TRBJ2-2,NA,TRBD2,TGTGCCAGCAGCACCCCTAGCGGGAGGGGCTTTCCCGGGGAGCTGTTTTTT,CASSTPSGRGFPGELFF
TRBV6-2/TRBV6-3,TRBJ1-1,NA,NA,TGTGCCAGCAGTTACTCCTACTCACTTTGGGGGGGGCGGACTGAAGCTTTCTTT,CASSYSYSLWGGRTEAFF
TRBV5-1,TRBJ2-7,NA,NA,TGCGCCAGCAGCTTGGTTACGCGGGGTAACGAGCAGTACTTC,CASSLVTRGNEQYF
TRBV18,TRBJ2-3,NA,TRBD2,TGTGCCAGCTCACCCCCGGGGGGAGCTAGCACAGATACGCAGTATTTT,CASSPPGGASTDTQYF
TRBV19,TRBJ2-2,NA,TRBD2,TGTGCCAGTAGTAGGGGAGGGGACGGGAACACCGGGGAGCTGTTTTTT,CASSRGGDGNTGELFF
TRBV6-2/TRBV6-3,TRBJ2-3,NA,TRBD2,TGTGCCAGCAGTTTAAGTCCGGGACTAGCGGGACCCACAGATACGCAGTATTTT,CASSLSPGLAGPTDTQYF
TRBV4-2,TRBJ2-1,few,TRBD2,TGTGCCAGCAGCCAAGGCGCGGGGGGTGAGCAGTTCTTC,CASSQGAGGEQFF
TRBV18,TRBJ2-7,NA,TRBD2,TGTGCCAGCTCAACCATCGTAGCGGGATCCTACGAGCAGTACTTC,CASSTIVAGSYEQYF
TRBV7-2,TRBJ2-2,NA,NA,TGTGCCAGCAGCTTAGTGTCGTCCGGGGAGCTGTTTTTT,CASSLVSSGELFF
TRBV3-1/TRBV3-2,TRBJ2-2,NA,NA,TGTGCCAGCAGCCAAGAGTGGGGGCGAGGCGGGGAGCTGTTTTTT,CASSQEWGRGGELFF
TRBV27,TRBJ2-3,NA,TRBD2,TGTGCCAGCAGTCCGCCGGGACTAGCGGGAGGCCGTACGCAGTATTTT,CASSPPGLAGGRTQYF
TRBV5-4,TRBJ2-2,NA,NA,TGTGCCAGCAGCTTGATTTCCGGGATTACCGGGGAGCTGTTTTTT,CASSLISGITGELFF
TRBV7-9,TRBJ1-2,NA,TRBD1,TGTGCCAGCGGCCCGGGACAGGGGTCTCTCTATGGCTACACCTTC,CASGPGQGSLYGYTF
TRBV4-3,TRBJ2-7,few,TRBD2,TGCGCCAGCAGCCACTCTAGCGGGGGGGCTTACGAGCAGTACTTC,CASSHSSGGAYEQYF
TRBV10-1,TRBJ2-7,NA,TRBD2,TGCGCCAGCAGCCGAGCGGGGGTGGGGCAGAGAAATTACGAGCAGTACTTC,CASSRAGVGQRNYEQYF
TRBV7-3,TRBJ1-6,few,NA,TGTGCCAGCAGCTCCACGGTGGGCGGGTCACCCCTCCACTTT,CASSSTVGGSPLHF
TRBV6-2/TRBV6-3,TRBJ2-1,once,NA,TGTGCCAGCAGCCGTTCGTGGGGGGTCAATGAGCAGTTCTTC,CASSRSWGVNEQFF
TRBV30,TRBJ2-5,NA,NA,TGTGCCTGGAGTCCCCTTTACCGGGCCCAGTACTTC,CAWSPLYRAQYF
TRBV5-6,TRBJ2-3,NA,TRBD1,TGTGCCAGCAGCTTTGGTTACAGGGGAGATACGCAGTATTTT,CASSFGYRGDTQYF